These 24 T cell receptor beta chains share one sample of origin, sequenced in a study of CD8 T cells in Susac syndrome. It was with random hexamers that roughly 0.5 to 1 ug RNA was reverse transcribed. MiXCR was run by TCRdb on the immunoSEQ multiplex PCR reads, yielding one entry per CDR3 protein. The data show about 180,000 distinct CDR3 sequences, around 94% seen once. Material for sequencing was CD4+ T cells from PBMCs. These receptors all come from a human donor with Susac syndrome.

The chain uses TRBV11-2 and TRBJ2-1; 9 nucleotides align to TRBD2. V lost 1 base, J lost 5 bases, and 0 bases stayed unmatched. The CDR3 has 14 residues. Germline CDR1 and CDR2: SGHAT and FQNNGV. Here the CDR3 DNA reads TGTGCCAGCAGCTTAGGACTAGCGGACAATGAGCAGTTCTTC. It is translated as CASSLGLADNEQFF.

The V call is TRBV29-1, the J call TRBJ1-1; possibly TRBD1 for D (5 bases). Trimming left V 3 bases short and J 3 bases short, with 20 bases between. Germline V gene sequence: CDR1 SQVTM, CDR2 ANQGSEA. This CDR3 spans 16 amino acids. The chain's CDR3 is CSVDNPQGLEYTEAFF. In DNA form, the CDR3 reads TGCAGCGTTGACAACCCCCAGGGTTTGGAGTACACTGAAGCTTTCTTT.

The gene calls are TRBV18 and TRBJ2-6; unclear D gene. With 0 bases removed from V and 1 base from J, the gap between germline ends came to 10 bases. The CDR3 runs 17 residues. CDR1 KGHSH and CDR2 LQKENI come from the germline V gene. The CDR3 bases are TGTGCCAGCTCACCACCGGCAGGCTCGTCTGGGGCCAACGTCCTGACTTTC. This codes for CASSPPAGSSGANVLTF.

This chain links TRBV6-1 with TRBJ2-3; D gene ambiguous. The CDR3 has 13 amino acids. V was pared by 2 bases and J by 1 base, with 4 bases between. The germline V gene has CDR1 MNHNS and CDR2 SASEGT. CDR3: CASSEIGTDTQYF. For the CDR3, the DNA is TGTGCCAGCAGTGAAATCGGCACAGATACGCAGTATTTT.

The CDR3 DNA is TGTGCCAGCAGCCAAGCAGGGGCCGGGGAGCTGTTTTTT. Its translation: CASSQAGAGELFF. The chain is built from TRBV14 and TRBJ2-2, with D perhaps TRBD1 (6 bases). The CDR3 totals 13 residues. CDR1 is SGHDN, CDR2 FVKESK, per germline. The ends were cut back, 1 base at V and 6 bases at J, with 6 bases in the middle.

The chain recombines TRBV3-1 with TRBJ2-2; 7 bases fit TRBD1. CDR3 length: 17 amino acids. V was clipped by 0 bases and J by 5 bases; unmatched bases: 9. CDR1 is LGHDT, CDR2 YNNKEL, per germline (reference sequence). The CDR3 spells CASSQDWESGGTGELFF. The CDR3, as DNA: TGTGCCAGCAGCCAAGATTGGGAGTCAGGGGGTACCGGGGAGCTGTTTTTT.

J is TRBJ2-1 and V is TRBV7-2; D may match TRBD1 or TRBD2 (5 bases each). The CDR3 runs to 14 residues. V shed 5 bases and J shed 10 bases, with 18 bases lying between them. CDR1 SGHTA and CDR2 FQGNSA come from the germline V gene. CDR3 coding DNA: TGTGCCAGCAGCATGGACACCTGGGACCCCGAGCAGTTCTTC. It specifies CASSMDTWDPEQFF.

This rearrangement joins TRBV20-1 to TRBJ1-1, with D possibly being TRBD1 (6 bases). V was pared by 6 bases and J by 0 bases, with 11 bases between. The CDR3 consists of 13 residues. Germline V gives CDR1 DFQATT, CDR2 SNEGSKA (reference sequence). CDR3 DNA sequence: TGCAGTGCCGTGGGGGACATGAACACTGAAGCTTTCTTT. Translated, it gives CSAVGDMNTEAFF.

The chain links TRBV10-3 to TRBJ1-2; TRBD1 is a possible D gene (6 bases). The germline V gene encodes CDR1 ENHRY and CDR2 SYGVKD. This CDR3 has 13 residues. Trimming took 2 bases from V and 5 from J, leaving 9 bases between them. The CDR3 DNA is TGTGCCATCAGTGAGACAGGGCGATATGGCTACACCTTC. Its protein is CAISETGRYGYTF.

In nucleotides, the CDR3 is TGTGCCAGCAGCCAAGGAGGAGAACTTATCACAGATACGCAGTATTTT. As protein: CASSQGGELITDTQYF. V is TRBV4-2 and J is TRBJ2-3, with D hard to call. The CDR3 has 16 residues. V gave up 1 base and J gave up 2 bases, with 13 bases separating them. Germline V gene lookup returns CDR1 LGHNA and CDR2 YNFKEQ.

The J gene is TRBJ2-7, the V gene TRBV28; D not resolved. The CDR3 spans 13 residues. Trimming left V 6 bases short and J 2 bases short, with 11 bases between. Germline V CDR1 and CDR2: MDHEN, SYDVKM. This CDR3 reads CASSPPAPYEQYF. As DNA, the CDR3 is TGTGCCAGCAGCCCACCGGCCCCCTACGAGCAGTACTTC. The entire variable domain, with the rest obtained from reference TRBV28 and TRBJ2-7, is as follows: DVKVTQSSRYLVKRTGEKVFLECVQDMDHENMFWYRQDPGLGLRLIYFSYDVKMKEKGDIPEGYSVSREKKERFSLILESASTNQTSMYLCASSPPAPYEQYFGPGTRLTVT.

The chain has TRBV20-1 and TRBJ2-5; possibly TRBD1 or TRBD2 for D (7 bases each). The CDR3 consists of 14 residues. The germline V and J ends were trimmed by 7 bases and 0 bases, with 15 bases remaining between them. Looked up from germline, CDR1 is DFQATT and CDR2 is SNEGSKA (reference sequence). Written as DNA, the CDR3 is TGCAGTGTAAGGGAGGGGGCGTACCAAGAGACCCAGTACTTC. Its protein product is CSVREGAYQETQYF.

The V call is TRBV3-1, the J call TRBJ2-7, with D hard to call. This CDR3 is built from 12 residues. V gave up 2 bases and J gave up 1 base, with 3 bases separating them. The germline CDR1 and CDR2 sequences are LGHDT and YNNKEL (reference sequence). The CDR3 sequence is CASSQSSYEQYF. For the CDR3, the DNA is TGTGCCAGCAGCCAAAGTTCCTACGAGCAGTACTTC.

The J gene is TRBJ1-1, the V gene TRBV6-6; tentative D call: TRBD1 (6 bases). The V end lost 6 bases, the J end lost 4 bases, and 18 bases lay between the germline ends. From germline, CDR1 is MNHNY and CDR2 SVGAGI (reference sequence). The CDR3 contains 15 residues. The CDR3 reads CASSPRQVFATEAFF. Here the CDR3 DNA reads TGTGCCAGCAGCCCCCGACAGGTCTTTGCCACTGAAGCTTTCTTT.

The chain carries TRBV5-1 and TRBJ2-5, with 8 bases identical to TRBD2. There are 14 residues in the CDR3. Germline loops: CDR1 SGHRS, CDR2 YFSETQ. V lost 4 bases to trimming and J lost 2 bases; unmatched junction nucleotides: 4. The CDR3 nucleotides read TGCGCCAGCAGCGCCTCTAGCGGGCAAGAGACCCAGTACTTC. Protein: CASSASSGQETQYF. The complete variable domain, with remaining parts taken from reference TRBV5-1 and TRBJ2-5, reads KAGVTQTPRYLIKTRGQQVTLSCSPISGHRSVSWYQQTPGQGLQFLFEYFSETQRNKGNFPGRFSGRQFSNSRSEMNVSTLELGDSALYLCASSASSGQETQYFGPGTRLLVL.

The chain carries TRBV4-1 and TRBJ1-2, with 7 nucleotides matching TRBD1. Germline CDR1 MGHRA, CDR2 YSYEKL. The CDR3 has 14 amino acids. V dropped 0 bases and J dropped 8; count of bases not matched to a gene: 6. Here the CDR3 reads CASSQDQRQGGYTF. CDR3 bases: TGCGCCAGCAGCCAAGATCAGAGACAGGGAGGCTACACCTTC.

J is TRBJ1-3 and V is TRBV29-1, with D uncertain. Germline loops: CDR1 SQVTM, CDR2 ANQGSEA. The CDR3 spans 14 residues. V was shortened by 4 bases and J by 0 bases, with 10 bases between the two germline ends. CDR3 loop: CSVGASSSGNTIYF. In nucleotides, the CDR3 is TGCAGCGTTGGGGCAAGCAGCTCTGGAAACACCATATATTTT.

The rearrangement joins TRBV11-2 to TRBJ2-5; 9 positions match TRBD2. The CDR3 is 16 residues long. Looked up from germline, CDR1 is SGHAT and CDR2 is FQNNGV. Losses at the gene ends were 4 bases for V and 4 bases for J; bases not matched to a gene: 10. The CDR3 bases are TGTGCCAGCAGCTCCATGGGGCTAGCGGGACGAGAGACCCAGTACTTC. Its protein product is CASSSMGLAGRETQYF.

The chain couples TRBV12-3 or TRBV12-4 to TRBJ2-6; 7 bases line up with TRBD1. Trimming cost V 6 bases and J 2 bases; bases outside gene matches: 4. CDR3 size: 15 residues. Written as DNA, the CDR3 is TGTGCCAGCAGACTCAGGGGGACTGGGGCCAACGTCCTGACTTTC. Its protein product is CASRLRGTGANVLTF.

The chain employs TRBV4-1 and TRBJ1-4; no clear D gene. V lost 5 bases, J lost 3 bases, and 10 bases lay in between. Germline V gene sequence: CDR1 MGHRA, CDR2 YSYEKL. The CDR3 is made up of 14 amino acids. In DNA, the CDR3 is TGCGCCAGCAGCACCCGGGCGGCTAATGAAAAACTGTTTTTT. Its translation is CASSTRAANEKLFF.

The chain recombines TRBV2 with TRBJ2-1; 13 bases align to TRBD2. CDR3 length: 15 residues. The germline V gene has CDR1 SNHLY and CDR2 FYNNEI. V shed 7 bases, J shed 9 bases, and the junction held 9 bases outside the gene matches. The DNA of the CDR3 is TGTGCCAGCAAAGGGGGACTAGCGGGAACGTCTGAGCAGTTCTTC. Protein: CASKGGLAGTSEQFF.

CDR3 loop: CASSLVATDYGYTF. CDR3 coding DNA: TGTGCCAGCAGCTTAGTTGCCACGGACTATGGCTACACCTTC. The chain recombines TRBV7-2 with TRBJ1-2; D remains unclear. With 1 base removed from V and 3 bases from J, the gap between germline ends came to 9 bases. Germline CDR1 is SGHTA and CDR2 is FQGNSA. The CDR3 loop spans 14 amino acids.

V and J are TRBV20-1 and TRBJ2-3, with 10 bases matching TRBD2. Germline trimming cut 4 bases from V and 5 bases from J; bases unmatched to any gene: 3. CDR1 is DFQATT and CDR2 is SNEGSKA in the germline V gene (reference sequence). The CDR3 runs 13 residues. CDR3 coding DNA: TGCAGTGCTACGAGCGGGGGGGAAGATACGCAGTATTTT. This gives the protein CSATSGGEDTQYF.

This clonotype appeared a few times. The chain employs TRBV12-3 or TRBV12-4 and TRBJ2-6, with TRBD1 identical over 7 bases. There are 15 residues in the CDR3. V lost 5 bases to trimming and J lost 2 bases; unmatched junction nucleotides: 3. CDR3 region: CASSLGTAGANVLTF. CDR3 DNA: TGTGCCAGCAGTCTTGGGACAGCTGGGGCCAACGTCCTGACTTTC.